This T cell receptor beta chain was recorded in a study of cytomegalovirus exposure and HLA in healthy donors. 60 Vbeta and 13 Jbeta primers were used in PCR. Profiled with immunoSEQ multiplex PCR; TCRdb holds only in-frame clones, not every one. The sample holds 140,000 to 150,000 clones, 65% to 90% seen once. The receptor was derived from a woman aged 25-40 years in good health and CMV-seronegative. Sequenced sample: PBMCs.

The CDR3 spells CASSLGQGGEQYF. The CDR3, as DNA: TGTGCCAGTAGTCTGGGACAGGGAGGCGAGCAGTACTTC. The V gene is TRBV19, the J gene TRBJ2-5; 9 bases agree with TRBD1. Gene TRBJ2-7 matches the end of the DNA better, so the J call may be wrong. Germline CDR1 is LNHDA and CDR2 is SQIVND (reference sequence). CDR3 length: 13 amino acids.